This T cell receptor (beta chain) is drawn from a study of blood T cell repertoires in COVID-19. Study summary: Sample material is recorded as cDNA or gDNA derived from T cells, B-cell-depleted T cells, or PBMCs.

There are 15 residues in the CDR3. V lost 3 bases, J lost 1 base, and 2 bases stayed unmatched. Looked up from germline, CDR1 is LNHDA and CDR2 is SQIVND (reference sequence). In the study's own analysis: It was from reference gene primer amplification that nucleated cell counts were estimated. The data were produced by immunoSEQ multiplex PCR, yet TCRdb's version contains in-frame clones alone and is incomplete. V and J calls and clone size come straight from that table; D and trimming were deduced from the DNA. The data hold over 10,000 clones, with roughly 91% observed a single time. The source of this sequence is a human donor in a cohort sampled during active COVID-19. Sequenced: peripheral blood. The chain carries TRBV19 and TRBJ2-2; 7 bases align to TRBD1. The CDR3 reads CASSIRQGNTGELFF. The CDR3 DNA reads as TGTGCCAGTAGTATTCGACAGGGGAACACCGGGGAGCTGTTTTTT.